This TCR beta chain came from a study of blood T cell repertoires in COVID-19. Per the study methods: Reference gene primer amplification yielded estimated nucleated cell counts. The data were produced by immunoSEQ multiplex PCR, yet TCRdb's version contains in-frame clones alone and is incomplete. Clone size and the V and J calls come from that table; the DNA yielded D and trimming. The profile shows some 180,000 clones, approximately 80% of them singletons. The CDR3 totals 12 residues. Trimming stripped 6 bases from V and 9 bases from J, with 14 bases between. The receptor's source is a woman older than 75 with COVID-19, enrolled during active disease. V and J are TRBV12-3 or TRBV12-4 and TRBJ1-1, with D tentatively TRBD1 (6 bases). Sequencing was performed on peripheral blood. This CDR3 is CASRAGETKAFF. The DNA of the CDR3 is TGTGCCAGCAGGGCAGGGGAGACAAAAGCTTTCTTT.